This TCR beta chain comes out of a study of blood T cell repertoires in COVID-19. At the level of the study: Acute and convalescent COVID-19 samples came from the United States, Italy and Spain. PBMCs, B-cell-depleted T cells, or T cells were the source of the cDNA or gDNA that made up the material.

CDR1 MDHEN and CDR2 SYDVKM come from the germline V gene. The germline V and J ends were trimmed by 6 bases and 5 bases, with 13 bases remaining between them. The CDR3 is 14 amino acids. Libraries were prepared by immunoSEQ multiplex PCR; TCRdb keeps only in-frame clonotypes and omits some of them. The table has approximately 150,000 clones, approximately 87% seen once. The sample was peripheral blood. The chain links TRBV28 to TRBJ1-4; a weak D match, TRBD1 (5 bases). This TCR derives from a man in his fifties who had recovered from COVID-19. CDR3 DNA sequence: TGTGCCAGCAGCTACAGGAAGACGAATGAAAAACTGTTTTTT. Translating gives CASSYRKTNEKLFF.